The 27 T cell receptor beta chains below come from one sample, sequenced in a study of cytomegalovirus exposure and HLA in healthy donors. Vbeta (60) and Jbeta (13) primers were used in the PCR. Sequencing used immunoSEQ multiplex PCR; TCRdb keeps in-frame clones, though not all of them. The sample consists of 85,000 to 100,000 clones, 75% to 85% of them appearing once. The sequencing input was PBMCs. The origin of the receptors is a male donor in good health and CMV-seropositive.

The gene calls are TRBV7-2 and TRBJ2-1, with TRBD1 matching over 8 bases. Germline values: CDR1 SGHTA, CDR2 FQGNSA. V gave up 1 base and J gave up 3 bases; unmatched junction bases: 2. The CDR3 runs to 15 residues. The chain's CDR3 is CASSLDRGDYNEQFF. As DNA, the CDR3 is TGTGCCAGCAGCTTAGACAGGGGGGACTACAATGAGCAGTTCTTC. Supplemented by reference TRBV7-2 and TRBJ2-1, the full variable domain reads GAGVSQSPSNKVTEKGKDVELRCDPISGHTALYWYRQSLGQGLEFLIYFQGNSAPDKSGLPSDRFSAERTGGSVSTLTIQRTQQEDSAVYLCASSLDRGDYNEQFFGPGTRLTVL.

V and J are TRBV15 and TRBJ1-2; TRBD1 matches 9 bases. Germline lookup yields CDR1 LNHNV and CDR2 YYDKDF (reference sequence). Trimming took 1 base from V and 2 from J; bases not matched to a gene: 2. This CDR3 is 15 amino acids long. The DNA for the CDR3 is TGTGCCACCAGCAGAGGGACAGGGGTAAACTATGGCTACACCTTC. This translates into CATSRGTGVNYGYTF.

This sequence joins TRBV6-1 and TRBJ2-5, with 15 bases lining up with TRBD2. V shed 6 bases, J shed 5 bases, and the junction held 4 bases outside the gene matches. CDR1 is MNHNS, CDR2 SASEGT, per germline. CDR3 size: 15 residues. DNA of the CDR3: TGTGCCAGCAGCGGACTAGCGGGGGGGATGGAGACCCAGTACTTC. Translation: CASSGLAGGMETQYF.

The CDR3 nucleotides read TGTGCCAGCTCACCGGGACAGGGAGTCACTGAAGCTTTCTTT. Protein product: CASSPGQGVTEAFF. The chain recombines TRBV18 with TRBJ1-1; 9 bases map to TRBD1. V lost 3 bases to trimming and J lost 4 bases; unmatched junction nucleotides: 3. The CDR3 length is 14 residues. Germline V lookup: CDR1 KGHSH, CDR2 LQKENI.

Points on this clone: At one end, the junction sequence differs from germline, possibly due to a read error. J is TRBJ1-6 and V is TRBV2; D is undetermined. This CDR3 is built from 16 residues. Germline V lookup: CDR1 SNHLY, CDR2 FYNNEI. CDR3 nucleotide sequence: TGTGCCAGCTTTAACGGAGGGAGCTCCTATAATTCTCCCCTCCACTTT. Encoded protein: CASFNGGSSYNSPLHF.

V gene TRBV30 combines with J gene TRBJ2-2; D is perhaps TRBD1 (5 bases). Trimming removed 3 bases from V and 6 bases from J, with 8 bases in between. This CDR3 region has 12 residues. Germline V gene sequence: CDR1 GTSNPN, CDR2 SVGIG (reference sequence). The CDR3 region has the DNA TGTGCCTGGAGCGCACAGGCCGGGGAGCTGTTTTTT. Its translation is CAWSAQAGELFF. The complete variable domain, with remaining parts taken from reference TRBV30 and TRBJ2-2, reads SQTIHQWPATLVQPVGSPLSLECTVEGTSNPNLYWYRQAAGRGLQLLFYSVGIGQISSEVPQNLSASRPQDRQFILSSKKLLLSDSGFYLCAWSAQAGELFFGEGSRLTVL.

The chain recombines TRBV18 with TRBJ2-7; 8 bases match TRBD2. This CDR3 spans 14 amino acids. V lost 7 bases, J lost 2 bases, and 7 bases stayed unmatched. The germline gives CDR1 KGHSH, CDR2 LQKENI. The CDR3 here is CASWSGGGPYEQYF. CDR3 in DNA: TGTGCCAGCTGGAGCGGGGGAGGACCCTACGAGCAGTACTTC.

The rearrangement joins TRBV10-1 to TRBJ2-6; maybe TRBD1 (5 bases). The CDR3 runs 18 residues. Germline V gene data show CDR1 as WNHNN and CDR2 as SYGVQD (reference sequence). V dropped 6 bases and J dropped 0 bases, with 18 bases sitting between them. This CDR3 is CASSHKDKSDSGANVLTF. CDR3 nucleotide sequence: TGCGCCAGCAGCCATAAGGACAAGTCGGACTCTGGGGCCAACGTCCTGACTTTC.

The chain has TRBV5-1 and TRBJ2-5, with TRBD2 identical over 9 bases. This CDR3 contains 15 residues. Germline CDR1 is SGHRS and CDR2 is YFSETQ. Trimming at V came to 0 bases and at J to 4 bases, leaving 4 bases not matched to a gene. This chain's CDR3 is CASSLGLAEGETQYF. The CDR3 DNA sequence: TGCGCCAGCAGCTTGGGACTAGCGGAGGGAGAGACCCAGTACTTC.

The J gene is TRBJ2-2, the V gene TRBV19; 7 bases agree with TRBD2. Germline assignment: CDR1 LNHDA and CDR2 SQIVND (reference sequence). This CDR3 is 16 amino acids long. With 5 bases clipped from V and 3 bases from J, the junction kept 9 bases outside the gene matches. In DNA, the CDR3 is TGTGCCAGTAGTCCGAGCAGAGGGAGGGACACCGGGGAGCTGTTTTTT. Protein sequence: CASSPSRGRDTGELFF. Based on the CDR3 plus reference TRBV19 and TRBJ2-2, the full variable domain is DGGITQSPKYLFRKEGQNVTLSCEQNLNHDAMYWYRQDPGQGLRLIYYSQIVNDFQKGDIAEGYSVSREKKESFPLTVTSAQKNPTAFYLCASSPSRGRDTGELFFGEGSRLTVL.

The CDR3 loop is CASSQFADTQYF. The CDR3 bases are TGTGCCAGCAGCCAATTCGCAGATACGCAGTATTTT. The V gene is TRBV16, the J gene TRBJ2-3, with no clear D. CDR1 and CDR2 (germline): KGHSY, FQNENV. CDR3 length: 12 residues. V lost 1 base and J lost 4, with 3 bases in between.

The chain carries TRBV25-1 and TRBJ1-1, with TRBD1 identical over 7 bases. Germline V CDR1 and CDR2: MGHDK, SYGVNS. The CDR3 length is 14 residues. J gave up 4 bases and V 3 bases, and 5 bases lay outside the gene matches. The DNA of the CDR3 is TGTGCCAGCAGTGACACAGGGGTGCGCACTGAAGCTTTCTTT. This sequence encodes CASSDTGVRTEAFF. The full variable domain, rest sourced from reference TRBV25-1 and TRBJ1-1, is EADIYQTPRYLVIGTGKKITLECSQTMGHDKMYWYQQDPGMELHLIHYSYGVNSTEKGDLSSESTVSRIRTEHFPLTLESARPSHTSQYLCASSDTGVRTEAFFGQGTRLTVV.

The chain recombines TRBV7-2 with TRBJ1-1; no firm D call. The CDR3 extends over 14 amino acids. Germline V gene sequence: CDR1 SGHTA, CDR2 FQGNSA. The V end was cut by 5 bases, the J end by 2 bases, with 12 bases between. This chain's CDR3 is CASSPRVGNTEAFF. Here the CDR3 DNA reads TGTGCCAGCAGCCCGAGGGTTGGTAACACTGAAGCTTTCTTT.

The chain uses TRBV7-2 and TRBJ2-6; D may be TRBD1 (7 bases). The CDR3 is 18 residues long. The germline V and J ends were trimmed by 5 bases and 1 base, with 18 bases remaining between them. Germline V gene sequence: CDR1 SGHTA, CDR2 FQGNSA. The CDR3 here is CASSTSGGLYSGANVLTF. In DNA, the CDR3 is TGTGCCAGCAGCACTTCAGGGGGACTCTATTCTGGGGCCAACGTCCTGACTTTC.

This sequence joins TRBV19 and TRBJ2-1; possibly TRBD1 for D (5 bases). Trimming pared 4 bases from V and 9 bases from J, leaving 10 bases between. Germline CDR1 and CDR2: LNHDA and SQIVND (reference sequence). The CDR3 totals 12 residues. CDR3 amino acids: CASSTGFTEQFF. The CDR3 DNA sequence: TGTGCCAGTAGTACAGGGTTTACTGAGCAGTTCTTC.

This clone was seen only a few times. Within the sample, other DNA sequences also encode this same CDR3. The chain recombines TRBV30 with TRBJ1-2; the D gene is possibly TRBD1 (5 bases). CDR1 is GTSNPN and CDR2 is SVGIG in the germline V gene (reference sequence). The CDR3 consists of 14 residues. The V and J ends lost 8 bases and 8 bases respectively, with 24 bases between them. CDR3 sequence reads: CALGRGPFASGYTF. CDR3 nucleotide sequence: TGTGCCCTGGGGAGGGGTCCCTTTGCTTCCGGCTACACCTTC.

The chain combines TRBV5-4 with TRBJ2-7; perhaps TRBD1 as D (7 bases). V lost 2 bases to trimming and J lost 1 base, with 13 bases between them. This CDR3 is built from 15 residues. Germline assignment: CDR1 SGHNT and CDR2 YYREEE (reference sequence). As DNA, the CDR3 is TGTGCCAGCAGCTTCTCGACAGGGACTTCCTACGAGCAGTACTTC. Encoded protein: CASSFSTGTSYEQYF.

This clone has a single count. The rearrangement joins TRBV5-1 to TRBJ2-5; 13 bases map to TRBD2. Germline assignment: CDR1 SGHRS and CDR2 YFSETQ. The CDR3 covers 18 residues. Trimming took 4 bases from V and 2 from J; bases not matched to a gene: 11. The CDR3 here is CASSLGLAGAPGQETQYF. CDR3 in DNA: TGCGCCAGCAGCCTCGGACTAGCGGGGGCTCCGGGGCAAGAGACCCAGTACTTC.

This chain joins TRBV30 and TRBJ1-1; no definite D call. CDR1 GTSNPN and CDR2 SVGIG come from the germline V gene (reference sequence). V gave up 0 bases and J gave up 6 bases, with 5 bases separating them. The CDR3 totals 11 residues. As DNA, the CDR3 is TGTGCCTGGAGTGTCGTCTCTGAAGCTTTCTTT. It translates to CAWSVVSEAFF.

The rearrangement uses TRBV5-1 and TRBJ1-2, with D unresolved. The CDR3 is 15 amino acids. Between the trimmed V and J ends, which lost 4 bases and 1 base, there was a span of 14 bases. Germline CDR1 is SGHRS and CDR2 is YFSETQ. The CDR3 DNA is TGCGCCAGCAGCGCCCGGGGTACCCGTAACTATGGCTACACCTTC. Its translation is CASSARGTRNYGYTF.

This chain links TRBV9 with TRBJ1-4; D remains ambiguous. V lost 2 bases and J lost 4, with 12 bases in between. The CDR3 extends over 15 amino acids. The germline V gene encodes CDR1 SGDLS and CDR2 YYNGEE. This CDR3 is CASSVYTGDNEKLFF. For the CDR3, the DNA is TGTGCCAGCAGCGTCTATACCGGGGATAATGAAAAACTGTTTTTT.

The CDR3 reads CASSLGDRGPGDGDTQYF. DNA for the CDR3: TGTGCCAGCAGCTTAGGAGACCGAGGACCGGGGGACGGAGATACGCAGTATTTT. The rearrangement links TRBV7-9 to TRBJ2-3; a possible D gene is TRBD2 (6 bases). Deletions cut 1 base from V and 5 bases from J, with 22 bases between. The CDR3 length is 18 residues. Per the germline V gene, CDR1 is SEHNR and CDR2 is FQNEAQ (reference sequence).

V is TRBV4-3 and J is TRBJ2-1; 7 positions match TRBD1. Germline-derived CDR1 and CDR2 are LGHNA and YSLEER. CDR3 size: 15 residues. The junction had 5 bases not matched to a gene; V was cut back by 1 base and J by 5 bases. CDR3: CASSQGQGSHNEQFF. The CDR3 bases are TGCGCCAGCAGCCAAGGACAGGGTAGCCACAATGAGCAGTTCTTC.

This clone turned up a few times. V and J are TRBV27 and TRBJ2-7, with 9 bases that match TRBD1. The CDR3 is 13 amino acids. Germline loops: CDR1 MNHEY, CDR2 SMNVEV (reference sequence). The ends lost 5 bases at V and 13 bases at J; junction bases unmatched: 12. The CDR3 nucleotides read TGTGCCAGCAGTGTGGTAAGGACAGGGGTAATATACTTC. Its protein product is CASSVVRTGVIYF.

This chain connects TRBV7-6 to TRBJ1-2; tentatively, D is TRBD1 (6 bases). V lost 5 bases, J lost 7 bases, and 20 bases lay in between. Looked up from germline, CDR1 is SGHVS and CDR2 is FNYEAQ. This CDR3 is 15 amino acids long. The CDR3 nucleotides read TGTGCCAGCAGCCAGCTCGCCGGGACACGCGTTGGCTACACCTTC. Protein: CASSQLAGTRVGYTF.

This clone was observed a few times. The chain couples TRBV2 to TRBJ1-5; 9 bases agree with TRBD1. The CDR3 loop spans 15 amino acids. CDR1 is SNHLY, CDR2 FYNNEI, per germline. V shed 2 bases and J 7 bases; nucleotides not matched to a gene: 6. In nucleotides, the CDR3 is TGTGCCAGCAGTGAATTGGGACAGGGAGGGCAGCCCCAGCATTTT. Protein sequence: CASSELGQGGQPQHF.

The chain links TRBV11-3 to TRBJ1-1; 10 bases agree with TRBD1. Germline CDR1 and CDR2: SGHNT and YENEEA. Unmatched junction bases numbered 4, after V lost 0 bases and J lost 3 bases. The CDR3 consists of 16 residues. CDR3 region: CASSLETGQGDTEAFF. CDR3 bases: TGTGCCAGCAGCTTAGAAACCGGACAGGGGGACACTGAAGCTTTCTTT.